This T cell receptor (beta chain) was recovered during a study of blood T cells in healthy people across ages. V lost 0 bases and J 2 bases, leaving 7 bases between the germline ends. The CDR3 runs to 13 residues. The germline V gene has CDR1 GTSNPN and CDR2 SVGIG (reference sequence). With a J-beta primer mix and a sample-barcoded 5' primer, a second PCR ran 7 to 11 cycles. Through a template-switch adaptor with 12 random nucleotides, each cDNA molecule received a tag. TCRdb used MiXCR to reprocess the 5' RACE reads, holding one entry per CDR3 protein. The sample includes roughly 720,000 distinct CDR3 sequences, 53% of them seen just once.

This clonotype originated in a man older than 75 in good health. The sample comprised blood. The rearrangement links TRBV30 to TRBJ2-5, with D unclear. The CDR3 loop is CAWSVRRQETQYF. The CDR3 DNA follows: TGTGCCTGGAGTGTACGGCGGCAAGAGACCCAGTACTTC.